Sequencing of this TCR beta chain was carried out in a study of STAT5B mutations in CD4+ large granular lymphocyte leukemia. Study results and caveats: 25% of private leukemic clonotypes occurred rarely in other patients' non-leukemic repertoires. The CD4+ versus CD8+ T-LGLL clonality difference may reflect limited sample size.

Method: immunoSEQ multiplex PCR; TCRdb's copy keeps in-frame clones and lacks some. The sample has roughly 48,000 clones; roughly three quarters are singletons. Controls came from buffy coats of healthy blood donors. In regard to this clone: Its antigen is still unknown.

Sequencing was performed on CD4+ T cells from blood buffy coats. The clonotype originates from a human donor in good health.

CDR3 loop: CASSGEGRTEAFF. The CDR3 nucleotides read TGCGCCAGCAGCGGCGAGGGTAGGACTGAAGCTTTCTTT. V usage is TRBV5-1 and J usage is TRBJ1-1; unclear D gene. The germline V gene has CDR1 SGHRS and CDR2 YFSETQ. CDR3 length: 13 residues. V was trimmed by 4 bases and J by 5 bases, leaving 12 bases between them.